This T cell receptor (beta chain) was obtained from a study of shared clonotypes between healthy human individuals. For the study at large: Contributing individuals were a couple of females and three males aged 18 to 49.

Splitting of each subset's genomic DNA was done evenly across several immunoSEQ plates. This table comes from immunoSEQ multiplex PCR, and its TCRdb copy is limited to in-frame clones, with some not included. Of 520,000 or so clones listed, around 74% are singletons. Among the donors, all were Caucasian adults who lived in Nashville, Tennessee. The CDR3 has 15 amino acids. The trim removed 3 bases at V and 1 base at J, leaving 1 base unmatched. Germline CDR1 SGHVS, CDR2 FQNEAQ. This clone was seen a handful of times. The specimen was PBMCs. This TCR was sampled from a woman between 35 and 50 years old in good health. Some clones in this sample may be carry-over from other donors' samples. V and J are TRBV7-8 and TRBJ2-2; 8 bases map to TRBD1. CDR3 in DNA: TGTGCCAGCAGCTTGGACAGGGTGAACACCGGGGAGCTGTTTTTT. Its translation is CASSLDRVNTGELFF.